This T cell receptor (beta chain) was retrieved from a study of blood T cell repertoires in COVID-19. Whole-study context: The samples span acute and convalescent COVID-19 from the United States, Italy and Spain.

The method was immunoSEQ multiplex PCR; TCRdb's version includes in-frame clones alone and lacks a portion of them. The repertoire holds about 160,000 clones, with around 87% as singletons. CDR1 is SGHTA, CDR2 FQGNSA, per germline. Trimming left V 5 bases short and J 0 bases short, with 7 bases between. CDR3 length equals 14 residues. This clone was seen a few times. Participants came from around 25 US areas, aged roughly 18 to 95 years. Sequencing was performed on PBMCs or T cells enriched from blood (not recorded which). V and J are TRBV7-2 and TRBJ1-4; no clear D. This receptor was obtained from a woman aged 45-65 years who had recovered from COVID-19. CDR3 nucleotide sequence: TGTGCCAGCAGCAAATCTTCAACTAATGAAAAACTGTTTTTT. It translates to CASSKSSTNEKLFF.